The rows below give T cell receptor beta chains drawn from one sample of a study of shared clonotypes between healthy human individuals. TCRdb keeps only in-frame clones here, not all; method: immunoSEQ multiplex PCR. The sample shows 470,000 or so clones, roughly 80% of them seen only once. Material: PBMCs. The receptors shown here come from a middle-aged woman in good health. Some clones in this sample may be carry-over from other donors' samples. Each CDR3 is given with its conserved first and last residue. Fields, in order: V gene, clone size, J gene, D gene, CDR3 DNA, CDR3 protein. The D gene is left open where the match is weak. Clone size is shown for a subset of rows, as once, few, many or a class of expanded clone.

TRBV18,.,TRBJ1-2,.,TGTGCCAGCTCACCACCGTTGGGGGCCGTCTATGGCTACACCTTC,CASSPPLGAVYGYTF
TRBV28,.,TRBJ2-7,.,TGTGCCAGCAGTCCACATGGTGGCGGGACGCGAGAGCAGTACTTC,CASSPHGGGTREQYF
TRBV7-8,.,TRBJ2-3,TRBD2,TGTGCCAGCAACGAGCGGGAGTCGGCTGATACGCAGTATTTT,CASNERESADTQYF
TRBV28,.,TRBJ2-7,.,TGTGCCAGCAGCCCGGGCCGGCTCAAAGGGGAGCAGTACTTC,CASSPGRLKGEQYF
TRBV7-9,.,TRBJ2-7,.,TGTGCCAGCAGCTCACCCCCCGGGACTGCAGCCTACGAGCAGTACTTC,CASSSPPGTAAYEQYF
TRBV30,.,TRBJ2-3,.,TGTGCCTGGACTTTCGGGAGACCCACAGATACGCAGTATTTT,CAWTFGRPTDTQYF
TRBV28,.,TRBJ1-2,TRBD1,TGTGCCAGCAGGCTGGGACAGGTCTATGGCTACACCTTC,CASRLGQVYGYTF
TRBV2,few,TRBJ2-1,TRBD2,TGTGCCAGCAGGGGGACTAGCGGATACAATGAGCAGTTCTTC,CASRGTSGYNEQFF
TRBV6-5,.,TRBJ2-1,.,TGTGCCAGCAGCAACAGGATCCATGAGCAGTTCTTC,CASSNRIHEQFF
TRBV28,.,TRBJ2-4,TRBD2,TGTGCCACAAGGACTAGCGGGAGCAGGGGAAACATTCAGTACTTC,CATRTSGSRGNIQYF
TRBV7-6,.,TRBJ2-1,.,TGTGCCAGCAGCTTAGGACGGAATGAGCAGTTCTTC,CASSLGRNEQFF
TRBV9,once,TRBJ2-3,TRBD2,TGTGCCAGCAGCTTCGGGACTAGCGGGGGGACAGATACGCAGTATTTT,CASSFGTSGGTDTQYF
TRBV6-5,.,TRBJ2-3,TRBD1,TGTGCCAGCAGTTTTACAGGGGGCGGTACGCAGTATTTT,CASSFTGGGTQYF
TRBV14,many,TRBJ2-2,.,TGTGCCAGCAGCCAAGATCGTCCAAACACCGGGGAGCTGTTTTTT,CASSQDRPNTGELFF
TRBV7-2,.,TRBJ1-5,TRBD1,TGTGCCAGCAGTCGGACAGGGATCTTCCAGCCCCAGCATTTT,CASSRTGIFQPQHF
TRBV29-1,.,TRBJ2-7,TRBD2,TGCAGCGTTGCTGCGGGCCAGACTAGCGGGAGAGTGAGGGAGCAGTACTTC,CSVAAGQTSGRVREQYF
TRBV2,.,TRBJ2-1,.,TGTGCCAGCAGCGACTGGGGCTACTACAATGAGCAGTTCTTC,CASSDWGYYNEQFF
TRBV2,.,TRBJ2-5,.,TGTGCCAGCAGAGGCGGCAGTCAAGAGACCCAGTACTTC,CASRGGSQETQYF
TRBV2,.,TRBJ1-4,.,TGTGCCAGCAGCCGAGTGGGTTACGCTGAAAAACTGTTTTTT,CASSRVGYAEKLFF
TRBV29-1,.,TRBJ2-6,.,TGCAGCGTTGAGAGGGATACTGGGGCCAACGTCCTGACTTTC,CSVERDTGANVLTF
TRBV2,.,TRBJ2-2,TRBD2,TGTGCCAGCCGCGGGACTAGCGGGAGCGGGACCGGGGAGCTGTTTTTT,CASRGTSGSGTGELFF
TRBV28,few,TRBJ2-1,TRBD2,TGTGCCAGCAGCTATAGCGGGAGGGCCAGTTATGAGCAGTTCTTC,CASSYSGRASYEQFF
TRBV28,.,TRBJ1-4,TRBD1,TGTGCCAGCAGTTCGGACAGGGGGCAGGTGGGTGAAAAACTGTTTTTT,CASSSDRGQVGEKLFF
TRBV19,few,TRBJ2-2,.,TGTGCCAGTAGTTCACGGACGACGAACACCGGGGAGCTGTTTTTT,CASSSRTTNTGELFF
TRBV19,.,TRBJ1-5,.,TGTGCCACCACGTTGGTGGCAGATAGCAATCAGCCCCAGCATTTT,CATTLVADSNQPQHF
TRBV27,.,TRBJ2-3,TRBD2,TGTGCCAGCAGTTTCGGGAGGACAGATACGCAGTATTTT,CASSFGRTDTQYF
TRBV7-8,.,TRBJ2-2,TRBD2,TGTGCCAGCAGCTTACGGTTCGCGGGGGACACCGGGGAGCTGTTTTTT,CASSLRFAGDTGELFF
TRBV19,.,TRBJ1-2,.,TGTGCCAGTAGTCCAGGGACTCAACTCACGAGGGGGTATGGCTACACCTTC,CASSPGTQLTRGYGYTF
TRBV6-1,.,TRBJ1-5,TRBD1,TGTGCCAGCAGGCTGACAGGGGGCAATCAGCCCCAGCATTTT,CASRLTGGNQPQHF
TRBV5-6,few,TRBJ1-3,.,TGTGCCAGCAGCGGACAGGGAAACACCATATATTTT,CASSGQGNTIYF
TRBV28,.,TRBJ1-2,.,TGTGCCAGCAGGTCCGCAGCCCGAAGGAGCGGCTACACCTTC,CASRSAARRSGYTF
TRBV10-3,.,TRBJ2-6,.,TGTGCCATTACAGGGAGCCCTGGGGCCAACGTCCTGACTTTC,CAITGSPGANVLTF
TRBV5-1,.,TRBJ2-1,.,TGCGCCAGCAGCCCCGGGACCGCTAGCTCCTACAATGAGCAGTTCTTC,CASSPGTASSYNEQFF
TRBV4-2,.,TRBJ2-2,TRBD1,TGTGCCAGCAGCCAGGCTACCGGGACAGGGACCGGGGAGCTGTTTTTT,CASSQATGTGTGELFF
TRBV28,many,TRBJ1-2,.,TGTGCAGCAGAGGGCCTTAACTATGGCTACACCTTC,CAAEGLNYGYTF
TRBV7-2,.,TRBJ2-3,TRBD2,TGTGCCAGCAGCCCCTCTAGCGGCCCCGGATTAGATACGCAGTATTTT,CASSPSSGPGLDTQYF
TRBV7-3,.,TRBJ2-2,.,TGTGCCAGCAGCTTAGTTCTTGGCGGGGAGCTGTTTTTT,CASSLVLGGELFF
TRBV30,.,TRBJ1-4,.,TGTGCCTGGGGAGGACGGGGGGAAAAACTGTTTTTT,CAWGGRGEKLFF
TRBV5-6,.,TRBJ1-3,.,TGTGCCAGCAGCTTGGGCATAAGAGGAAACACCATATATTTT,CASSLGIRGNTIYF
TRBV7-3,.,TRBJ2-3,.,TGTGCCAGCAGCTTGGACGGGCGAAGCACAGATACGCAGTATTTT,CASSLDGRSTDTQYF
TRBV5-4,.,TRBJ2-1,.,TGTGCCAGCAGCTGGAGGGCCATTGGCAATGAGCAGTTCTTC,CASSWRAIGNEQFF
TRBV6-6,.,TRBJ2-7,.,TGTGCCAGCAGTTACCTCGAAACAGGCCCCAACGAGCAGTACTTC,CASSYLETGPNEQYF
TRBV14,.,TRBJ2-7,.,TGTGCCAGCAGCCAAGAGTTAGGCTACGAGCAGTACTTC,CASSQELGYEQYF
TRBV7-7,.,TRBJ2-7,TRBD2,TGTGCCAGCAGCTTGGGGGGGAGCGCCCACGAGCAGTACTTC,CASSLGGSAHEQYF
TRBV7-2,.,TRBJ2-1,.,TGTGCCAGCAGCTTAGCCCTCCTAGCGACCAGGGGAGGAACCTACAATGAGCAGTTCTTC,CASSLALLATRGGTYNEQFF
TRBV6-5,.,TRBJ2-6,.,TGTGCCAGCAGTTACGGGGTTTCTGGGGCCAACGTCCTGACTTTC,CASSYGVSGANVLTF
TRBV11-2,.,TRBJ1-1,TRBD1,TGTGCCAGCATGGAGGACAGGCTGAACACTGAAGCTTTCTTT,CASMEDRLNTEAFF
TRBV5-4,few,TRBJ2-3,.,TGTGCCAGCTCCGCTGATGGTGGAAGCCCAGGCACAGATACGCAGTATTTT,CASSADGGSPGTDTQYF
TRBV5-6,.,TRBJ2-2,.,TGTGCCAGCAGCATATTCGGACAGATGAACACCGGGGAGCTGTTTTTT,CASSIFGQMNTGELFF
TRBV14,.,TRBJ2-7,.,TGTGCCAGCAGCCACCCCGGGGGGCCCTTGGGCTACGAGCAGTACTTC,CASSHPGGPLGYEQYF
TRBV28,.,TRBJ1-5,.,TGTGCCAGCAGCCGACGAATGGGGGCCCTTCAGCCCCAGCATTTT,CASSRRMGALQPQHF
TRBV28,once,TRBJ1-2,.,TGTGCCAGCAGTTTCCCCCTTCTCTGGGGGGCTAACTATGGCTACACCTTC,CASSFPLLWGANYGYTF
TRBV4-1,many,TRBJ2-7,.,TGCGCCAGCAGCCAATGGTGGTGGACTTCGGTTTCCGTCGACTACGAGCAGTACTTC,CASSQWWWTSVSVDYEQYF
TRBV11-3,.,TRBJ2-7,.,TGTGCCAGCAGCCCAACTAGGGGCGGCCCCTACGAGCAGTACTTC,CASSPTRGGPYEQYF
TRBV6-1,few,TRBJ2-1,TRBD2,TGTGCCAGCAGTGAAGAAGGACGGGGAGGGAATGAGCAGTTCTTC,CASSEEGRGGNEQFF
TRBV7-3,.,TRBJ2-1,TRBD2,TGTGCCAGCAGCCTACGGGGACTAGCGGGAGGCCCTAAACGCAATGAGCAGTTCTTC,CASSLRGLAGGPKRNEQFF
TRBV18,.,TRBJ2-7,.,TGTGCCAGCTCACCAGGACGGGGCGCCTTGGGATCCTACGAGCAGTACTTC,CASSPGRGALGSYEQYF
TRBV5-1,.,TRBJ1-2,.,TGCGCCAGCAGCTTGGATGGCCGTTCTTTCTATGGCTACACCTTC,CASSLDGRSFYGYTF
TRBV28,.,TRBJ2-7,.,TGTGCCAGCAGTATACGAGGGTTACTAGCTAGCGAGCAGTACTTC,CASSIRGLLASEQYF
TRBV6-1,.,TRBJ2-4,.,TGTGCCAGCAAGGGGGTGGCCAAAAACATTCAGTACTTC,CASKGVAKNIQYF